This TCR beta chain appears in the sequencing data of a study of shared clonotypes between healthy human individuals. Deep was the level used in running the assay. Each PCR replicate from the sorted subsets contained 150 to 250 ng DNA, which is tens of thousands of T cell genomes. Authors' analysis steps: Quality scores were absent from the junction-only immunoSEQ sequences, so filtering differed. Only in-frame clones appear in the TCRdb table, and some are missing; sequencing was by immunoSEQ multiplex PCR. V, J and clone size derive from that table, while D and trimming were established from the DNA sequence. The sample yields 2 million to 2.5 million clones, about 94% seen once. In germline, CDR1 is SGHTA, CDR2 FQGTGA. The CDR3 is made up of 15 amino acids. Between the trimmed V and J ends, which lost 3 bases and 0 bases, there was a span of 11 bases.

Sequenced material: naive CD4+ T cells sorted from blood. Subset denoted: CD45RA+ positively selected. The genes are TRBV7-3 and TRBJ1-1; D remains ambiguous. The clonotype was recovered from a man aged 18-30 years in good health. The CDR3 is CASSFGLRMNTEAFF. The CDR3 DNA follows: TGTGCCAGCAGCTTTGGACTGAGGATGAACACTGAAGCTTTCTTT. Supplemented by reference TRBV7-3 and TRBJ1-1, the full variable domain reads GAGVSQTPSNKVTEKGKYVELRCDPISGHTALYWYRQSLGQGPEFLIYFQGTGAADDSGLPNDRFFAVRPEGSVSTLKIQRTERGDSAVYLCASSFGLRMNTEAFFGQGTRLTVV.